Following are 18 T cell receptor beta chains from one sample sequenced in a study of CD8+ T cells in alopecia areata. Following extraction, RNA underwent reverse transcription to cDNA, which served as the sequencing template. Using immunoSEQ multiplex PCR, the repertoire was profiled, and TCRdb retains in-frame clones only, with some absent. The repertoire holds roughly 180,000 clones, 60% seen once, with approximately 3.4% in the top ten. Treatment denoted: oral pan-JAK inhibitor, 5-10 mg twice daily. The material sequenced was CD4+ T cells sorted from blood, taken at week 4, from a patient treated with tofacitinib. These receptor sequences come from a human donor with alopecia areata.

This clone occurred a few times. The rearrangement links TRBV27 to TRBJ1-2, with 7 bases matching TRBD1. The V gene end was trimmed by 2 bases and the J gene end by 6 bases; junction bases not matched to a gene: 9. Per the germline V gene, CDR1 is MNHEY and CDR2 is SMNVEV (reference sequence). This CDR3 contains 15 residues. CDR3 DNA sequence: TGTGCCAGCAGTTTAAGAAGGGACAGAGAGAATGGCTACACCTTC. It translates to CASSLRRDRENGYTF.

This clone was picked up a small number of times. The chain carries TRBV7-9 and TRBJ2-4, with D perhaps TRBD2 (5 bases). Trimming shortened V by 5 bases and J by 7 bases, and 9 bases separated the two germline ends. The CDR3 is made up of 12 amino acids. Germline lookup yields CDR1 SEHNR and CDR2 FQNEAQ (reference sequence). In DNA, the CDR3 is TGTGCCAGCAGCCATCCGGGGAACATTCAGTACTTC. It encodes CASSHPGNIQYF.

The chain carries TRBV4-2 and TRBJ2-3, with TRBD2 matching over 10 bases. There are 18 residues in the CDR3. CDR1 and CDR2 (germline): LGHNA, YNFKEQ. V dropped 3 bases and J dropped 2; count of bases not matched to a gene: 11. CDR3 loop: CASSQRSGGGGATDTQYF. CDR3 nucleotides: TGTGCCAGCAGCCAGCGAAGCGGGGGGGGAGGGGCCACAGATACGCAGTATTTT.

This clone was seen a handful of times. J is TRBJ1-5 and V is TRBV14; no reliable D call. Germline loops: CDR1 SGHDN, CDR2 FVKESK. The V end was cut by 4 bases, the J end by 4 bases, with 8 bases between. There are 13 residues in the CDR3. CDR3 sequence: CASSLGPNQPQHF. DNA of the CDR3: TGTGCCAGCAGCCTCGGTCCAAATCAGCCCCAGCATTTT.

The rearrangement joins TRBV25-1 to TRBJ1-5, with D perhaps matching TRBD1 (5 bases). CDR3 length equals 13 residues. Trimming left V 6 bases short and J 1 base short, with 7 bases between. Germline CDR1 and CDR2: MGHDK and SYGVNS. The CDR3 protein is CASRGLSNQPQHF. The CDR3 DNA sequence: TGTGCCAGCAGGGGGCTAAGCAATCAGCCCCAGCATTTT.

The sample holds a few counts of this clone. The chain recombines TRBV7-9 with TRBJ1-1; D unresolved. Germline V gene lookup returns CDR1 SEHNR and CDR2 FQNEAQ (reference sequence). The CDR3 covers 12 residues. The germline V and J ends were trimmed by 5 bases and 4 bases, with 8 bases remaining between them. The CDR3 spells CASSGGGTEAFF. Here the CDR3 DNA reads TGTGCCAGCAGCGGAGGTGGCACTGAAGCTTTCTTT.

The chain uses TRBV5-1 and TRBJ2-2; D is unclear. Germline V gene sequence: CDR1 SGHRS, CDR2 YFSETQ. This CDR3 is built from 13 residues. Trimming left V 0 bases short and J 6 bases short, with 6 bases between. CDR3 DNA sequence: TGCGCCAGCAGCTTGGATCGGGCCGGGGAGCTGTTTTTT. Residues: CASSLDRAGELFF.

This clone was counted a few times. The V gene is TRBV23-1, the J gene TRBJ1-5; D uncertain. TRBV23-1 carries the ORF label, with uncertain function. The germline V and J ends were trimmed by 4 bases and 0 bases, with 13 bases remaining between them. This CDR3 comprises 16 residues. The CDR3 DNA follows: TGCGCCAGCAGTCTAGACCGACGGATTAGCAATCAGCCCCAGCATTTT. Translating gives CASSLDRRISNQPQHF.

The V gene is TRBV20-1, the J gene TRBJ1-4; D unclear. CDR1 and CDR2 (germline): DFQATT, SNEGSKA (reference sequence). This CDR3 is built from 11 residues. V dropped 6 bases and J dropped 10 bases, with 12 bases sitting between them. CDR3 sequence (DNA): TGCAGTGCATCGGGAGGCCCAAAACTGTTTTTT. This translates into CSASGGPKLFF.

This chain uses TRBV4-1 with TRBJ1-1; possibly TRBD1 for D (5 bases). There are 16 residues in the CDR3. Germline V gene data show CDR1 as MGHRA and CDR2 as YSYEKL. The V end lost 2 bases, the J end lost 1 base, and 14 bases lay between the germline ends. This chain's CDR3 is CASSQNGQGWNTEAFF. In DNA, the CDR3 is TGCGCCAGCAGCCAAAACGGGCAGGGTTGGAACACTGAAGCTTTCTTT.

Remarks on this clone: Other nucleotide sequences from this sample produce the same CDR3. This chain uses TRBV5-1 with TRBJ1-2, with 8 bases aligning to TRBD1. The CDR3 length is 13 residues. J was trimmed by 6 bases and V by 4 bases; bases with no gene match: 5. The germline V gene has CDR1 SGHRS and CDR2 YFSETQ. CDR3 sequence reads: CASSPGQGDGYTF. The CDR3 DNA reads TGCGCCAGCAGCCCCGGACAGGGAGATGGCTACACCTTC. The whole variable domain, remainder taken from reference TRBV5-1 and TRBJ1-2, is KAGVTQTPRYLIKTRGQQVTLSCSPISGHRSVSWYQQTPGQGLQFLFEYFSETQRNKGNFPGRFSGRQFSNSRSEMNVSTLELGDSALYLCASSPGQGDGYTFGSGTRLTVV.

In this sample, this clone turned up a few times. CDR3 region: CASSEGQGAQPQHF. CDR3 DNA: TGTGCCAGCAGTGAAGGGCAGGGGGCCCAGCCCCAGCATTTT. V usage is TRBV2 and J usage is TRBJ1-5, with 8 nucleotides matching TRBD1. V trimming: 1 base; J trimming: 7 bases; junction bases outside the gene matches: 3. In germline, CDR1 is SNHLY, CDR2 FYNNEI. This CDR3 is built from 14 residues.

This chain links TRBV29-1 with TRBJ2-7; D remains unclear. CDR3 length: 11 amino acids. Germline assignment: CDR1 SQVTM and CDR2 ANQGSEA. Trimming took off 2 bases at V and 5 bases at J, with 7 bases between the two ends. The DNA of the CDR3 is TGCAGCGTTGAAACACTCGACGAGCAGTACTTC. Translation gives CSVETLDEQYF.

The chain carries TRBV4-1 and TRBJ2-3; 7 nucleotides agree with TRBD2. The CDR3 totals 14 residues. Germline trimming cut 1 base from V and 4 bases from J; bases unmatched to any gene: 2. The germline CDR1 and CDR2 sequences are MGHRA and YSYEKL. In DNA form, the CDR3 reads TGCGCCAGCAGCCAAGGGGCGGGGGCAGATACGCAGTATTTT. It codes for CASSQGAGADTQYF.

As DNA, the CDR3 is TGCAGCGTTGATGTGGGATTTGGGTATGGCTACACCTTC. It codes for CSVDVGFGYGYTF. V and J are TRBV29-1 and TRBJ1-2; D gene uncertain. This CDR3 is 13 amino acids long. Per germline, CDR1 SQVTM and CDR2 ANQGSEA. Trimming removed 3 bases from V and 5 bases from J, with 13 bases in between.

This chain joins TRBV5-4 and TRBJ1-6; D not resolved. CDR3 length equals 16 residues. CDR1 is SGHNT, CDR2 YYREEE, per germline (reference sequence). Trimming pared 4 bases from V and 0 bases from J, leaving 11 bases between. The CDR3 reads CASSRRKGSYNSPLHF. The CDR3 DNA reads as TGTGCCAGCAGCCGTCGGAAGGGCTCCTATAATTCACCCCTCCACTTT.

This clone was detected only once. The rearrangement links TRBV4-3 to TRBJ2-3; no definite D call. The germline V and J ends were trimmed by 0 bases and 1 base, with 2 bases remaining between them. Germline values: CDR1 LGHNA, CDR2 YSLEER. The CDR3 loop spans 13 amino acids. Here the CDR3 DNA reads TGCGCCAGCAGCCAAGAAGGCACAGATACGCAGTATTTT. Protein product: CASSQEGTDTQYF.

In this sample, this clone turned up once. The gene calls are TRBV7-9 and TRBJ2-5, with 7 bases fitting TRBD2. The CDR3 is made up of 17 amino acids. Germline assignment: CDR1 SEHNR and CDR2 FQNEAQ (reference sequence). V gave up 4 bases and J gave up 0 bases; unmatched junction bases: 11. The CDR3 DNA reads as TGTGCCAGCAGCTCCTCCCGGGCTAGCGGCCACCAAGAGACCCAGTACTTC. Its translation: CASSSSRASGHQETQYF.